This T cell receptor beta chain was recorded in a study of blood T cell repertoires in COVID-19. Study details: Nucleic acid was either cDNA or gDNA, and it came from T cells, B-cell-depleted T cells, or PBMCs.

Repertoires were generated with immunoSEQ multiplex PCR, while TCRdb's copy carries only in-frame clones and drops some. The table records more than 200,000 clones, about nine tenths of them present only once. Trimming took off 6 bases at V and 0 bases at J, with 14 bases between the two ends. The CDR3 consists of 15 residues. CDR1 is LNHDA, CDR2 SQIVND, per germline (reference sequence). The sequencing sample was made of peripheral blood. This TCR derives from a man over 45 with COVID-19, enrolled during active disease. This chain connects TRBV19 to TRBJ1-1; tentative D call: TRBD1 (5 bases). CDR3 sequence (DNA): TGTGCCAGTAGGGTGGGGGGGGTGATGAACACTGAAGCTTTCTTT. This sequence encodes CASRVGGVMNTEAFF.